Listed below are T cell receptor beta chains from one sample, sequenced in a study of T cell responses to AZD1222 COVID-19 vaccine. Sequencing was performed with immunoSEQ multiplex PCR; in TCRdb, only in-frame clones are kept and a portion is missing. The table includes 100,000 to 150,000 clones, less than 95% detected once. The sequences come from peripheral blood, collected on day 0 of MenACWY control vaccination. The source is an adult in good health. The CDR3 runs from the conserved cysteine through the conserved F or W. D genes are given only for firm matches. Clone sizes are given selectively: once, few, many, or a class where the clone is expanded.

j_call d_call v_call clone_size cdr3_nt cdr3_aa
TRBJ2-1 TRBD2 TRBV5-8 NA TGTGCCAGCAGCCCGGGACTAGCGGGAGGGCAGGAGTTCTTC CASSPGLAGGQEFF
TRBJ2-1 NA TRBV20-1 NA TGCAGTGCTAGTAGAACGGGGGATGAGCAGTTCTTC CSASRTGDEQFF
TRBJ2-2 NA TRBV2 NA TGTGCCAGCAGTGAACCTCCCGACCTAGCTTACACCGGGGAGCTGTTTTTT CASSEPPDLAYTGELFF
TRBJ1-1 NA TRBV6-5 NA TGTGCCAGCAGTAGGGGCCCGAACACTGAAGCTTTCTTT CASSRGPNTEAFF
TRBJ1-4 NA TRBV5-1 NA TGCGCCAGCAGCTTGGTCCCAGGGGCTGAAAAACTGTTTTTT CASSLVPGAEKLFF
TRBJ2-5 TRBD1 TRBV25-1 NA TGTGCCAGCAGTGAAAAAACCGGGACAGGGGTCAGGGAGACCCAGTACTTC CASSEKTGTGVRETQYF
TRBJ1-1 NA TRBV18 NA TGTGCCAGCTCTCGGTTGAGGGGCTCCGAAGCTTTCTTT CASSRLRGSEAFF
TRBJ2-2 NA TRBV28 NA TGTGCCAGCAGGACCCTCGGGGCGCCCGGGGAGCTGTTTTTT CASRTLGAPGELFF
TRBJ2-2 NA TRBV25-1 NA TGTGCCAGCAGTGACCCCTCGAACACCGGGGAGCTGTTTTTT CASSDPSNTGELFF
TRBJ1-4 TRBD1 TRBV11-2 NA TGTGCCAGCAGCTTAAGACAGGGTGAAAAACTGTTTTTT CASSLRQGEKLFF
TRBJ1-5 TRBD1 TRBV23-1 NA TGCGCCAGCAGTCATCGCCGGGACAGGGGTTGTAATCAGCCCCAGCATTTT CASSHRRDRGCNQPQHF
TRBJ1-4 TRBD1 TRBV4-2 NA TGTGCCAGCAGCCCCTGGACAGGGGAGGGTGAAAAACTGTTTTTT CASSPWTGEGEKLFF
TRBJ1-2 TRBD1 TRBV28 NA TGTGCCAGCAGGACCGGGACAGGGACCGGCTACACCTTC CASRTGTGTGYTF
TRBJ2-1 TRBD2 TRBV5-1 NA TGCGCCAGCAGCATTGGACTAGCGGGAGACCCCTTAGAGTATGAGCAGTTCTTC CASSIGLAGDPLEYEQFF
TRBJ2-6 TRBD1 TRBV19 NA TGTGCCAGTAGTTTACGGACAGGGGGCTCTCAACTAACCTCCTCTGGGGCCAACGTCCTGACTTTC CASSLRTGGSQLTSSGANVLTF
TRBJ1-4 NA TRBV5-1 NA TGCGCCAGCAGCTTGGATGCAGGGGCTCAAAAACTGTTTTTT CASSLDAGAQKLFF
TRBJ1-1 TRBD1 TRBV28 NA TGTGCCAGCAGTTTCGGACAGGGATCGACTGAAGCTTTCTTT CASSFGQGSTEAFF
TRBJ2-4 TRBD2 TRBV5-4 NA TGTGCCAGCAGCTTTGAGCGGGGGGGCAAAAACATTCAGTACTTC CASSFERGGKNIQYF
TRBJ2-6 NA TRBV27 NA TGTGCCAGCAGTTTAAGCTCTGGGGCCAACGTCCTGACTTTC CASSLSSGANVLTF
TRBJ2-3 NA TRBV29-1 NA TGCAGCGCCCTGTCGGTCGTGTCTGATACGCAGTATTTT CSALSVVSDTQYF
TRBJ2-6 NA TRBV6-2/TRBV6-3 NA TGTGCCAGCAGTTTTGGGGGGCGACGTGGGGCCAACGTCCTGACTTTC CASSFGGRRGANVLTF
TRBJ1-1 NA TRBV30 once TGTGCCTGGAGTGTACTCCAGAGTCCCACTGAAGCTTTCTTT CAWSVLQSPTEAFF
TRBJ1-1 NA TRBV6-2/TRBV6-3 NA TGTGCCAGCAGTTATAGCAGGGCCACTGAAGCTTTCTTT CASSYSRATEAFF
TRBJ2-1 TRBD2 TRBV7-2 NA TGTGCCAGCAGCTTCGGACTAGGCAATGAGCAGTTCTTC CASSFGLGNEQFF
TRBJ2-3 NA TRBV6-6 NA TGTGCCAGCAGTTACAGTCTGACAGATACGCAGTATTTT CASSYSLTDTQYF
TRBJ2-5 NA TRBV3-1/TRBV3-2 NA TGTGCCAGCAGCCAGGGGGTCCAAGAGACCCAGTACTTC CASSQGVQETQYF
TRBJ2-1 TRBD2 TRBV3-1/TRBV3-2 NA TGTGCCAGCAGCCTGGATGCAGGGACTAGCAACCACAATGAGCAGTTCTTC CASSLDAGTSNHNEQFF
TRBJ2-7 NA TRBV3-1/TRBV3-2 NA TGTGCCAGCAGCGGACTCTACGAGCAGTACTTC CASSGLYEQYF
TRBJ2-5 TRBD2 TRBV7-6 NA TGTGCCAGCATCGGACTAGCGGGAGGGATAGAGACCCAGTACTTC CASIGLAGGIETQYF
TRBJ2-6 NA TRBV7-8 NA TGTGCCAGCAGCTTAGCAAGGACGGGAAGCTCTGGGGCCAACGTCCTGACTTTC CASSLARTGSSGANVLTF
TRBJ2-3 NA TRBV6-5 NA TGTGCCAGCAGTTACTCTCCCGACAAGCGCGGGCATACGCAGTATTTT CASSYSPDKRGHTQYF
TRBJ1-1 NA TRBV18 NA TGTGCCAGCTCACCCCCGGGGACTGAAGCTTTCTTT CASSPPGTEAFF
TRBJ2-1 NA TRBV7-9 NA TGTGCCAGCAGCTGGCCGGGATACAATGAGCAGTTCTTC CASSWPGYNEQFF
TRBJ1-5 TRBD1 TRBV19 once TGTGCCAGTAGTGCCGGACAGGGGAGACATCAGCCCCAGCATTTT CASSAGQGRHQPQHF
TRBJ1-1 TRBD1 TRBV28 NA TGTGCCAGCAACCCCCCCGGGGCAGGGGGCCCGGGCACTGAAGCTTTCTTT CASNPPGAGGPGTEAFF
TRBJ1-1 NA TRBV12-2 NA TGTGCAAGTCGCTTAGCGCAAGGGGCTCTTGAAGCTTTCTTT CASRLAQGALEAFF
TRBJ1-2 TRBD1 TRBV30 NA TGTGCCTGCCTACAGGGGAGGAAAGGCTACACCTTC CACLQGRKGYTF